This T cell receptor (beta chain) was retrieved from a study of T cell changes during pregnancy in multiple sclerosis. Produced via immunoSEQ multiplex PCR; TCRdb's table is partial and in-frame only. The data hold more than 65,000 clones, with just over 90% observed a single time. A single count supports this clone. The ends lost 4 bases at V and 7 bases at J; junction bases unmatched: 10. CDR3 length equals 15 residues. Germline-derived CDR1 and CDR2 are LNHDA and SQIVND (reference sequence). The V call is TRBV19, the J call TRBJ2-1; 7 bases agree with TRBD2. This clonotype originated in a female donor with multiple sclerosis, enrolled in a pregnancy study. Sequencing used CD4+ T cells from peripheral blood mononuclear cells, obtained before pregnancy. CDR3 DNA sequence: TGTGCCAGTAGTACCCCTAGCGGCAGCCTTAATGAGCAGTTCTTC. Residues: CASSTPSGSLNEQFF.